This record looks at one T cell receptor beta chain sequence and its context. TCRdb's copy holds only in-frame clones and misses some; the assay was immunoSEQ multiplex PCR. Seen here are 40,000 or so clones, 80% to 90% observed once, and the top ten hold roughly an eighth. The CDR3 has 15 amino acids. Trimming cost V 0 bases and J 5 bases, with 12 bases left between them. CDR1 is SGHRS and CDR2 is YFSETQ in the germline V gene. The source of the sample is a study of blood T cell repertoires in COVID-19. The sample comprised peripheral blood. The clonotype comes from a human donor in a cohort sampled during active COVID-19. This chain links TRBV5-1 with TRBJ2-4, with TRBD2 as a possible D gene (5 bases). CDR3 sequence (DNA): TGCGCCAGCAGCTTGGAGTCGGGGTCCCAAAACATTCAGTACTTC. Translation gives CASSLESGSQNIQYF.